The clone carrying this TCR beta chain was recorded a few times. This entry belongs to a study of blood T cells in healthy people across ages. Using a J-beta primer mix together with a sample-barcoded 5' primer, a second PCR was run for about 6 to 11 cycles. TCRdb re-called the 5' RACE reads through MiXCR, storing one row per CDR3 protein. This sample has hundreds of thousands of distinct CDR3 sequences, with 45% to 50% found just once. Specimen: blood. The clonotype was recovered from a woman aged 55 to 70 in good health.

The CDR3 DNA reads as TGTGCCAGCAGTTTATGGGGCAGGGGGTCCCACGAGCAGTACTTC. Amino acids: CASSLWGRGSHEQYF. The chain combines TRBV27 with TRBJ2-7; 7 nucleotides agree with TRBD1. The ends lost 1 base at V and 5 bases at J; junction bases unmatched: 8. The CDR3 is made up of 15 amino acids. The V gene's germline CDR1 is MNHEY and CDR2 SMNVEV (reference sequence).